This T cell receptor (beta chain) was captured in a study of sequential checkpoint blockade in melanoma. TCRdb keeps only in-frame clones here, not all; method: immunoSEQ multiplex PCR. Of 35,000 to 40,000 clones listed, roughly 32% were seen once; the top ten hold 1.6%. Germline assignment: CDR1 LNHNV and CDR2 YYDKDF (reference sequence). V lost 1 base and J 1 base, leaving 2 bases between the germline ends. The CDR3 runs 14 residues. The treatment here: randomized to nivolumab then ipilimumab (arm A) or the reverse (arm B). The receptor was isolated from a human donor with melanoma. The rearrangement joins TRBV15 to TRBJ2-6, with D uncertain. The sample here was tumor tissue (inferred from file names), taken from a patient given nivolumab and ipilimumab in sequence. The CDR3 DNA reads TGTGCCACCAGCAGAGCGTCTGGGGCCAACGTCCTGACTTTC. It yields the protein CATSRASGANVLTF.